This T cell receptor (beta chain) was captured in a study of CD8 T cells in Susac syndrome (dated by TCRdb to the late 2010s). About the study as a whole: The study used repertoire sequencing to test whether antigen drove CD8+ T cell activation and differentiation in Susac syndrome.

In regard to this clonotype: Its cognate antigen has yet to be identified. One base away there is no much larger clone; base qualities are not given.

Peripheral blood CD8+ and CD4+ T cells from healthy donors, Susac syndrome patients and multiple sclerosis patients were profiled using high-throughput TCR beta sequencing. Healthy donors were included as age- and sex-matched controls. Bulk CD8+ and CD4+ T cells were purified by magnetic negative isolation, whereas CD8+ TEMRA cells were enriched by FACS. Blood was drawn into EDTA tubes, processed within 24 hours, and PBMCs were isolated by density gradient centrifugation. PBMCs intended for TCR sequencing were cryopreserved in liquid nitrogen and thawed later in a water bath at 37 degrees C. The sorted or isolated CD4+, CD8+ and CD8+ TEMRA cells had a purity of 90% or higher. CDR1 and CDR2 were assigned from the germline V gene (reference sequence) as DFQATT and SNEGSKA. Measured from the cysteine to the phenylalanine, the CDR3 is 12 residues long. Only CDR3 DNA is held: 36 bases, read in frame from base 1. V is shortened by 3 bases, J by 7 bases, and the region joining them spans 13 bases.

RNA was extracted using the RNeasy kit, and about 0.5 to 1 ug of the RNA was reverse transcribed with random hexamers. TCR beta CDR3 regions were amplified with the immunoSEQ multiplex PCR assay covering 54 Vbeta and 13 Jbeta segments. PCR amplification bias was corrected by using a synthetic template baseline for primer optimization and computational correction. The original pipeline was this. Reads were assigned to V, D and J genes according to IMGT and analyzed in immunoSEQ Analyzer, with only productive sequences retained. Clonality was calculated as one minus the Shannon entropy normalized by log2 of the number of productive unique sequences. Public and private clones were assessed among the 100 most prevalent clones of each patient and control. Clones were defined as Susac-specific when absent from the healthy and MS cohorts, from approximately 970 published viral clones and from other ImmuneACCESS disease sequences. TCRdb trimmed the raw reads at Q25, called clones with MiXCR and kept productive beta chains. Every distinct CDR3 protein forms one entry, paired with its most common genes and DNA. V and J calls and clone size were set by TCRdb, not the authors. A total of 90,000 to 150,000 distinct CDR3 sequences appear in this sample, 92% of them only once. Roughly 0.15% of the sample is held by the ten biggest clonotypes.

Study-wide conclusions, independent of this receptor: The study acknowledged that relatively few individuals were included in the TCR sequencing and HLA analysis.

The clonotype originates from a human donor in good health. Rearrangement joined TRBV20-1 to TRBJ2-7, with no D gene named confidently. The sample was CD4+ T cells from PBMCs. The DNA sequence reads TGCAGTGCTAGCGGGCCCGGTCGTGAGCAGTACTTC. Its protein is CSASGPGREQYF.